This T cell receptor (beta chain) was recovered during a study of STAT3 mutations in large granular lymphocyte leukemia. The CDR3 loop spans 16 amino acids. In germline, CDR1 is MNHEY, CDR2 SMNVEV (reference sequence). To note about this clone: Its antigen is undetermined. Germline and junction disagree at one end, which may indicate a read error.

Profiling relied on immunoSEQ multiplex PCR, and the TCRdb table lists in-frame clones only, not all of them. The sample has tens of thousands of clones, about three quarters seen once; the top ten hold roughly 0.42%. Study observations and caveats: All newly emerging clones after therapy were STAT3 wild type. In several patients, dominant TCR clone burden exceeded STAT3 mutant burden. Persisting codominant clonotypes may have hidden a small pathogenic clone. In T-cell large granular lymphocyte leukemia, about half of patients showed multiple immunodominant subclonotypes.

The sample taken for sequencing was PBMCs. J is TRBJ2-5 and V is TRBV27; 10 nucleotides agree with TRBD2. The sequence came from a human donor with T large granular lymphocyte leukemia. Some clones in this sample may be carry-over from other donors' samples. The CDR3 DNA reads TGTGCCAGCAGTCTATCAGGAGCGGGGGGGCCGGGGACCCAGTACTTC. This encodes CASSLSGAGGPGTQYF.